These 14 T cell receptor beta chains were all obtained from the same sample, sequenced in a study of neurological immune-mediated disorders. Via MiXCR, TCRdb re-called the 5' RACE reads, giving one row per CDR3 protein. The sample comprises approximately 70,000 distinct CDR3 sequences, 3.9% of which are singletons, and 1% to 1.5% rests with the top ten. Sequencing used PBMCs. Receptors were obtained from a man aged 25 to 40 with multiple sclerosis.

This clonotype was seen at least ten times. The chain joins TRBV5-1 to TRBJ2-1; maybe TRBD1 (6 bases). Germline V gene data show CDR1 as SGHRS and CDR2 as YFSETQ. This CDR3 has 18 residues. V lost 3 bases and J 3 bases, leaving 22 bases between the germline ends. In DNA form, the CDR3 reads TGCGCCAGCAGCTATCCCACCCTGGCCAGGGGTCTCTACAATGAGCAGTTCTTC. Amino acid sequence: CASSYPTLARGLYNEQFF.

This clonotype was detected many times. J is TRBJ1-1 and V is TRBV6-1, with a possible D match to TRBD1 (6 bases). V was shortened by 4 bases and J by 4 bases, with 13 bases between the two germline ends. Germline-derived CDR1 and CDR2 are MNHNS and SASEGT. The CDR3 sequence is 14 residues long. The CDR3, as DNA: TGTGCCAGCAGTGCGGCCAAAGGGGGCACTGAAGCTTTCTTT. Its protein product is CASSAAKGGTEAFF.

This clonotype was found a few times. The genes are TRBV18 and TRBJ2-7, with TRBD2 identical over 7 bases. The germline CDR1 and CDR2 sequences are KGHSH and LQKENI. The CDR3 loop spans 14 amino acids. The V gene end was trimmed by 1 base and the J gene end by 5 bases; junction bases not matched to a gene: 5. This CDR3 reads CASSPRDYIHEQYF. The CDR3 DNA sequence: TGTGCCAGCTCACCACGGGACTATATCCACGAGCAGTACTTC.

There are many counts of this clonotype. The J gene is TRBJ1-5, the V gene TRBV5-1; D might be TRBD1 (6 bases). V shed 0 bases and J shed 4 bases, with 14 bases lying between them. CDR1 is SGHRS, CDR2 YFSETQ, per germline. The CDR3 spans 16 residues. The CDR3 protein is CASSLGPTGLNQPQHF. CDR3 bases: TGCGCCAGCAGCTTGGGCCCTACAGGGTTGAATCAGCCCCAGCATTTT.

This clonotype was counted ten times or more. The V gene is TRBV27, the J gene TRBJ1-2; maybe TRBD1 (6 bases). This CDR3 is built from 14 residues. V gave up 7 bases and J gave up 2 bases, with 14 bases separating them. Germline-derived CDR1 and CDR2 are MNHEY and SMNVEV (reference sequence). Here the CDR3 reads CASTKTGTNYGYTF. Here the CDR3 DNA reads TGTGCCAGCACCAAGACAGGTACAAACTATGGCTACACCTTC.

This clonotype was observed many times. This rearrangement joins TRBV5-1 to TRBJ2-3, with a tentative D call TRBD1 (6 bases). From germline, CDR1 is SGHRS and CDR2 YFSETQ. This CDR3 region has 14 residues. V shed 4 bases and J shed 7 bases, with 16 bases lying between them. For the CDR3, the DNA is TGCGCCAGCAGCCCATCAGGGGACGTTTATACGCAGTATTTT. It specifies CASSPSGDVYTQYF.

There are many counts of this clonotype. The J gene is TRBJ2-5, the V gene TRBV5-1; 8 bases map to TRBD2. In germline, CDR1 is SGHRS, CDR2 YFSETQ. The CDR3 is 14 amino acids. Unmatched junction bases numbered 4, after V lost 0 bases and J lost 6 bases. The CDR3 protein is CASSLEAGGKTQYF. CDR3 bases: TGCGCCAGCAGCTTGGAGGCGGGAGGAAAGACCCAGTACTTC.

This clonotype was picked up many times. The genes are TRBV5-1 and TRBJ2-5, with a tentative D call TRBD1 (6 bases). CDR1 SGHRS and CDR2 YFSETQ come from the germline V gene. The CDR3 runs 14 residues. V was shortened by 0 bases and J by 4 bases, with 10 bases between the two germline ends. The CDR3 spells CASSLGEGVETQYF. The CDR3 coding sequence is TGCGCCAGCAGCTTGGGAGAGGGGGTAGAGACCCAGTACTTC.

Ten or more counts support this clonotype. The chain carries TRBV12-3 or TRBV12-4 and TRBJ1-2, with 8 bases aligning to TRBD1. This CDR3 comprises 13 residues. Unmatched junction bases numbered 5, after V lost 5 bases and J lost 6 bases. This CDR3 is CASSRTGLDGYTF. DNA of the CDR3: TGTGCCAGCAGTAGGACAGGGCTGGATGGCTACACCTTC.

This clonotype has ten or more counts. The chain's CDR3 is CASSYSGGGFGELFF. For the CDR3, the DNA is TGTGCCAGCAGTTACTCTGGGGGGGGCTTCGGGGAGCTGTTTTTT. The chain employs TRBV6-5 and TRBJ2-2, with TRBD2 as a possible D gene (7 bases). Germline values: CDR1 MNHEY, CDR2 SVGAGI. The CDR3 length is 15 residues. The germline V and J ends were trimmed by 0 bases and 7 bases, with 12 bases remaining between them.

This clonotype has at least ten counts. The chain uses TRBV20-1 and TRBJ2-3; 12 bases fit TRBD2. The CDR3 runs 17 residues. Germline CDR1 reads DFQATT; CDR2 reads SNEGSKA (reference sequence). V lost 6 bases to trimming and J lost 0 bases; unmatched junction nucleotides: 10. CDR3 coding DNA: TGCAGTGCCAAACTAGCGGGGGGCCTTTCTAGCACAGATACGCAGTATTTT. Protein sequence: CSAKLAGGLSSTDTQYF.

This clonotype was recorded at least ten times. The chain uses TRBV5-1 and TRBJ2-5; no clear D. The CDR3 is 13 amino acids. V dropped 6 bases and J dropped 1 base, with 10 bases sitting between them. In germline, CDR1 is SGHRS, CDR2 YFSETQ. DNA for the CDR3: TGCGCCAGCAAAACCGGAACCCAAGAGACCCAGTACTTC. This codes for CASKTGTQETQYF.

Ten or more counts support this clonotype. The chain is built from TRBV6-4 and TRBJ2-2, with 7 bases fitting TRBD2. Germline lookup yields CDR1 MRHNA and CDR2 SNTAGT. The CDR3 loop spans 16 amino acids. V gave up 6 bases and J gave up 6 bases; unmatched junction bases: 13. The CDR3 DNA reads as TGTGCCAGCAGAAATACGGAGACTAGCCACGCCGGGGAGCTGTTTTTT. This encodes CASRNTETSHAGELFF.

This clonotype was observed many times. The chain employs TRBV7-9 and TRBJ2-3; 11 bases line up with TRBD1. From germline, CDR1 is SEHNR and CDR2 FQNEAQ (reference sequence). Trimming cost V 10 bases and J 3 bases; bases outside gene matches: 6. This CDR3 has 14 residues. The CDR3 DNA follows: TGTGCCAATGAGGGACAGGGGGTAACAGATACGCAGTATTTT. This sequence encodes CANEGQGVTDTQYF.